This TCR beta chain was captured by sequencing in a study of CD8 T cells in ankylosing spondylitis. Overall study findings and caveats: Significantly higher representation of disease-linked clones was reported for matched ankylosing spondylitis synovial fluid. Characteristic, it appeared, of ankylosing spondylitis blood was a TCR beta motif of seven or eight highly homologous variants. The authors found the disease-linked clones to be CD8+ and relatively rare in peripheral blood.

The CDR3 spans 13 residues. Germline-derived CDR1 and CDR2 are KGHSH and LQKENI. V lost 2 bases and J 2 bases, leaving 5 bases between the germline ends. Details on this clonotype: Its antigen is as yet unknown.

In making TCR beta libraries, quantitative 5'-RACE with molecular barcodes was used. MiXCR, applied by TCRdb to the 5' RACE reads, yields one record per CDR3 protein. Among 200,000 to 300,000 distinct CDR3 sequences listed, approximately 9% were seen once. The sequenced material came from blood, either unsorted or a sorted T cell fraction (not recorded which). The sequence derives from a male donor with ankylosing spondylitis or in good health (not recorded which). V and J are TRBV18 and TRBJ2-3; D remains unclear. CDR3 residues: CASSPALTDTQYF. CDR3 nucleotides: TGTGCCAGCTCACCAGCGCTCACAGATACGCAGTATTTT.